The rows below give T cell receptor beta chains drawn from one sample of a study of beta chain features in type 1 diabetes. Profiled with immunoSEQ multiplex PCR; TCRdb holds only in-frame clones, not every one. This table has roughly 140,000 clones, approximately 10% appearing once. Source material: central memory CD4+ T cells from blood. Source of these receptors: a man aged 18-30 years in good health. CDR3s include the opening cysteine and the closing phenylalanine or tryptophan. Each record gives: D gene, clone size, J gene, V gene, CDR3 protein, CDR3 DNA. A D gene is named only where the DNA matches it firmly. Some rows mark clone size as missing; the rest say once, few, many or name a class of expanded clone.

TRBD1 few TRBJ2-5 TRBV29-1 CSVVGHRGETQYF TGCAGCGTTGTAGGTCACAGGGGAGAGACCCAGTACTTC
TRBD1 NA TRBJ2-3 TRBV7-2 CASSSPGQGGQYF TGTGCCAGCAGCTCCCCGGGACAGGGTGGGCAGTATTTT
TRBD2 few TRBJ2-7 TRBV29-1 CSVVGTRDAYEQYF TGCAGCGTTGTCGGGACTAGGGACGCCTACGAGCAGTACTTC
NA NA TRBJ2-7 TRBV10-3 CATRVLQDSYEQYF TGTGCCACCCGGGTGCTTCAGGACTCCTACGAGCAGTACTTC
NA few TRBJ2-2 TRBV30 CAGLMGGLSGELFF TGTGCCGGACTTATGGGGGGTCTATCCGGGGAGCTGTTTTTT
NA NA TRBJ2-6 TRBV14 CASSQNVGANVLTF TGTGCCAGCAGCCAAAATGTCGGGGCCAACGTCCTGACTTTC
TRBD1 few TRBJ1-1 TRBV28 CASSTTGTAFRGAFF TGTGCCAGCAGCACAACCGGGACAGCCTTTAGAGGAGCTTTCTTT
NA NA TRBJ2-2 TRBV15 CATSRAGASGNTGELFF TGTGCCACCAGCAGAGCAGGGGCTAGCGGTAACACCGGGGAGCTGTTTTTT
NA few TRBJ2-1 TRBV25-1 CASSVAGINYNEQFF TGTGCCAGCAGTGTGGCAGGGATAAACTACAATGAGCAGTTCTTC
NA NA TRBJ2-2 TRBV18 CASSPLRIPNTGELFF TGTGCCAGCTCACCACTGCGCATACCGAACACCGGGGAGCTGTTTTTT
NA NA TRBJ1-6 TRBV15 CATSRGPLNSPLHF TGTGCCACCAGCAGAGGGCCTTTAAATTCACCCCTCCACTTT
TRBD1 few TRBJ2-7 TRBV7-2 CASSLGIGQGLYEQYF TGTGCCAGCAGCTTAGGAATAGGACAGGGCCTCTACGAGCAGTACTTC
TRBD2 NA TRBJ2-7 TRBV7-2 CASSLKAGNEQYF TGTGCCAGCAGCTTGAAAGCGGGAAACGAGCAGTACTTC
TRBD2 many TRBJ2-1 TRBV28 CASSFPRPSGNEQFF TGTGCCAGCAGTTTTCCTCGCCCTAGCGGCAATGAGCAGTTCTTC
NA NA TRBJ1-1 TRBV7-2 CASSFAPTAGKNTEAFF TGTGCCAGCAGCTTCGCCCCCACGGCAGGGAAGAACACTGAAGCTTTCTTT
NA few TRBJ2-2 TRBV9 CASSVAATPELFF TGTGCCAGCAGCGTAGCTGCCACCCCGGAGCTGTTTTTT
TRBD1 NA TRBJ2-6 TRBV28 CATKGGTGDSGANVLTF TGTGCCACCAAAGGGGGCACCGGAGACTCTGGGGCCAACGTCCTGACTTTC
TRBD1 few TRBJ1-2 TRBV28 CASSRDRGAYGYTF TGTGCCAGCAGTCGGGACAGGGGGGCCTATGGCTACACCTTC
NA few TRBJ2-1 TRBV7-2 CASSLGSEYEQFF TGTGCCAGCAGCCTCGGTTCCGAGTATGAGCAGTTCTTC
NA NA TRBJ1-2 TRBV7-9 CASSGHRSTDTNYGYTF TGTGCCAGCAGCGGCCACAGGTCCACAGACACTAACTATGGCTACACCTTC
NA few TRBJ1-2 TRBV4-3 CASSQPGGLSGYTF TGCGCCAGCAGCCAACCGGGAGGTCTGAGTGGCTACACCTTC
NA NA TRBJ2-7 TRBV5-1 CASSLGGTPSGEQYF TGCGCCAGCAGCTTGGGGGGGACCCCCTCGGGAGAGCAGTACTTC
TRBD1 NA TRBJ1-5 TRBV6-1 CASSSTGNNQPQHF TGTGCCAGCAGTTCGACAGGGAACAACCAGCCCCAGCATTTT
NA NA TRBJ1-5 TRBV15 CATRQGISNQPQHF TGTGCCACCAGGCAGGGGATAAGCAATCAGCCCCAGCATTTT
NA few TRBJ2-5 TRBV5-4 CASSLARSRQETQYF TGTGCCAGCAGCTTGGCTAGAAGTCGTCAAGAGACCCAGTACTTC
TRBD2 few TRBJ2-7 TRBV28 CASSPSGTLYEQYF TGTGCCAGCAGTCCTAGCGGTACTCTGTACGAGCAGTACTTC
NA NA TRBJ1-2 TRBV2 CASSGRGSIHGYTF TGTGCCAGCAGTGGGAGGGGCTCGATCCATGGCTACACCTTC
TRBD2 NA TRBJ2-4 TRBV4-3 CASSQDNPSGVVNIQYF TGCGCCAGCAGCCAAGATAATCCTAGCGGGGTTGTAAACATTCAGTACTTC
NA NA TRBJ2-7 TRBV28 CASSFLRSSPEQYF TGTGCCAGCAGTTTTTTGCGTTCTTCTCCCGAGCAGTACTTC
NA NA TRBJ1-1 TRBV1 CTSSREDWAFF TGCACCAGCAGCCGGGAGGATTGGGCTTTCTTT
TRBD2 many TRBJ2-1 TRBV27 CASSFSGSNYNEQFF TGTGCCAGCAGTTTTAGCGGGAGTAACTACAATGAGCAGTTCTTC
NA few TRBJ2-3 TRBV19 CASSIGGFSTDTQYF TGTGCCAGTAGTATCGGCGGATTTAGCACAGATACGCAGTATTTT
NA NA TRBJ2-3 TRBV7-2 CASRAMRPTDTQYF TGTGCCAGCAGGGCCATGAGGCCCACAGATACGCAGTATTTT
NA few TRBJ2-5 TRBV21-1 CASSKAAKILPGQSQETQYF TGTGCCAGCAGCAAAGCGGCTAAAATTCTCCCGGGACAAAGCCAAGAGACCCAGTACTTC
TRBD1 NA TRBJ2-3 TRBV19 CASRPPKGARTDTQYF TGTGCCAGTAGGCCTCCGAAGGGGGCACGGACAGATACGCAGTATTTT
NA NA TRBJ2-2 TRBV7-2 CASSAPPGQLPFGGELFF TGTGCCAGCAGCGCTCCCCCGGGGCAGCTCCCCTTTGGCGGGGAGCTGTTTTTT
NA NA TRBJ2-4 TRBV7-2 CASSLDPAKNIQYF TGTGCCAGCAGCTTAGATCCCGCCAAAAACATTCAGTACTTC
NA few TRBJ1-2 TRBV7-9 CASSLAVTGYTF TGTGCCAGCAGCTTAGCCGTCACTGGCTACACCTTC
NA NA TRBJ2-3 TRBV9 CASSPGTDTQYF TGTGCCAGCAGTCCGGGCACAGATACGCAGTATTTT
TRBD1 few TRBJ2-4 TRBV29-1 CSVEGDRGYIQYF TGCAGCGTTGAGGGGGACAGGGGGTACATTCAGTACTTC
NA NA TRBJ1-1 TRBV6-1 CASMIGGLGNTEAFF TGTGCCAGCATGATCGGGGGGCTCGGGAACACTGAAGCTTTCTTT
NA many TRBJ1-3 TRBV9 CASSVEGMRSASGNTIYF TGTGCCAGCAGCGTAGAAGGGATGAGGTCCGCCTCTGGAAACACCATATATTTT
NA NA TRBJ1-4 TRBV18 CASSPGADSKKLFF TGTGCCAGCTCACCGGGGGCGGATTCGAAAAAACTGTTTTTT
TRBD1 NA TRBJ2-7 TRBV18 CASSPPGGTGLYEQYF TGTGCCAGCTCACCACCCGGCGGGACAGGACTCTACGAGCAGTACTTC
NA NA TRBJ2-1 TRBV10-3 CAISENSGNEQFF TGTGCCATCAGTGAAAATAGCGGCAATGAGCAGTTCTTC
TRBD1 NA TRBJ1-2 TRBV25-1 CASSEHRGRGYGYTF TGTGCCAGCAGTGAACACAGGGGGCGAGGCTATGGCTACACCTTC
NA few TRBJ1-2 TRBV7-8 CASSPTEGGSYGYTF TGTGCCAGCAGCCCGACAGAGGGGGGTAGCTATGGCTACACCTTC
NA NA TRBJ1-4 TRBV9 CASSAQGGGEKLFF TGTGCCAGCAGCGCCCAGGGAGGGGGAGAAAAACTGTTTTTT
NA few TRBJ1-3 TRBV7-8 CASSLEVGNTIYF TGTGCCAGCAGCCTAGAAGTTGGAAACACCATATATTTT
TRBD1 few TRBJ2-1 TRBV2 CASRDRRRGEQFF TGTGCCAGCCGGGACAGGAGAAGAGGGGAGCAGTTCTTC
NA NA TRBJ1-1 TRBV19 CASSPGRNTEAFF TGTGCCAGTAGTCCTGGACGGAACACTGAAGCTTTCTTT
TRBD2 NA TRBJ2-3 TRBV11-1 CASSSPLWASGGTDTQYF TGTGCCAGCAGCTCGCCCCTTTGGGCTAGCGGGGGGACAGATACGCAGTATTTT
TRBD1 few TRBJ2-7 TRBV25-1 CASSEPHRGLYEQYF TGTGCCAGCAGTGAACCCCACAGGGGCCTTTACGAGCAGTACTTC
NA NA TRBJ2-7 TRBV28 CASSLWEGKQYF TGTGCCAGCAGTTTGTGGGAAGGGAAGCAGTACTTC
TRBD1 many TRBJ1-6 TRBV7-2 CASSLGRDRFSPLHF TGTGCCAGCAGCTTAGGCCGGGACAGGTTTTCACCCCTCCACTTT
NA few TRBJ1-3 TRBV7-9 CASSTGAGGNTIYF TGTGCCAGCAGTACCGGCGCCGGTGGAAACACCATATATTTT
TRBD1 few TRBJ2-7 TRBV6-6 CASSYSDATGMGYF TGTGCCAGCAGTTACTCTGACGCGACAGGGATGGGCTACTTC
NA NA TRBJ2-7 TRBV6-5 CASSYARDITYEQYF TGTGCCAGCAGTTACGCTCGGGACATTACCTACGAGCAGTACTTC
NA NA TRBJ2-2 TRBV9 CASRDGQSTGELFF TGTGCCAGCAGGGACGGACAGTCCACCGGGGAGCTGTTTTTT